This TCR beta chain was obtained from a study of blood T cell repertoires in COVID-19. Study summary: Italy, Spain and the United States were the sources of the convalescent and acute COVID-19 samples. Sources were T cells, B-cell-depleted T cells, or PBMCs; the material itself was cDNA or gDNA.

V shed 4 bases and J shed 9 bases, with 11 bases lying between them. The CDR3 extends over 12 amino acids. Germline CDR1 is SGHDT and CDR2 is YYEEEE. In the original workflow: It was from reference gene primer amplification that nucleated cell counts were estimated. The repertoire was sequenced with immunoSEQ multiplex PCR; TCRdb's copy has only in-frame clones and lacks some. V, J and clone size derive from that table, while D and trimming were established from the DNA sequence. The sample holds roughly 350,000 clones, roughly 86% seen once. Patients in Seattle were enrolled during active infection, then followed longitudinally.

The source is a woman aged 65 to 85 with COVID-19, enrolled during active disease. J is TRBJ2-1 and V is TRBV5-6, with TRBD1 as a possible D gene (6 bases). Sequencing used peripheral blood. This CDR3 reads CASSQQGAEQFF. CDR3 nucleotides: TGTGCCAGCAGCCAACAGGGAGCTGAGCAGTTCTTC. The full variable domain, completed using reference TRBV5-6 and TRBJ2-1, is DAGVTQSPTHLIKTRGQQVTLRCSPKSGHDTVSWYQQALGQGPQFIFQYYEEEERQRGNFPDRFSGHQFPNYSSELNVNALLLGDSALYLCASSQQGAEQFFGPGTRLTVL.